Listed below are T cell receptor beta chains from one sample, sequenced in a study of blood T cell repertoires in COVID-19. Method: immunoSEQ multiplex PCR; TCRdb's copy keeps in-frame clones and lacks some. The profile shows 52,000 or so clones, less than 90% of them singletons. Sequenced material: peripheral blood. The receptors originated from a woman aged 70-85 years with active COVID-19. The CDR3 runs from the conserved cysteine through the conserved F or W. Each record gives: J gene, V gene, D gene, CDR3 protein. A D gene is named only where the DNA matches it firmly.

TRBJ2-7 TRBV6-6 NA CASSLLAESSYEQYF
TRBJ2-1 TRBV20-1 NA CSASLIRVVNEQFF
TRBJ2-7 TRBV24-1 TRBD1 CATSATRSGQGTYEQYF
TRBJ2-3 TRBV5-4 TRBD2 CASSSQAWREDHTDTQYF
TRBJ1-4 TRBV30 NA CAWSRGGGDNEKLFF
TRBJ1-2 TRBV19 TRBD1 CASRGQTPNYGYTF
TRBJ1-1 TRBV6-5 TRBD1 CASRQQGLGTEAFF
TRBJ1-5 TRBV12-3/TRBV12-4 NA CASMQRQPQHF
TRBJ2-7 TRBV10-2 NA CASWGVGPLEQYF
TRBJ2-1 TRBV7-8 TRBD1 CASKSDRVTYNEQFF
TRBJ2-4 TRBV5-8 NA CASSLAGKDFENIQYF
TRBJ2-7 TRBV7-9 TRBD1 CASSVHRGDEQYF
TRBJ1-5 TRBV10-1 NA CASSGRKQGDQPQHF
TRBJ2-7 TRBV2 NA CASSRQGRGEQYF
TRBJ2-3 TRBV30 NA CAWSAGVDTQYF
TRBJ2-7 TRBV6-2/TRBV6-3 NA CASSYSPGAAAYEQYF
TRBJ1-6 TRBV30 NA CAWASRNSPNSPLHF
TRBJ1-1 TRBV5-1 NA CASSLDRERSAEAFF
TRBJ2-7 TRBV7-7 NA CASSPASAGLGEQYF
TRBJ2-7 TRBV28 TRBD2 CASKTAGAQSYEQYF
TRBJ1-2 TRBV18 TRBD1 CASSQGQGPLYGYTF
TRBJ2-1 TRBV28 NA CASSQTPRLHYNEQFF
TRBJ1-4 TRBV7-9 NA CASSLKQGPNEKLFF
TRBJ2-1 TRBV2 NA CASSEFSSYNEQFF
TRBJ2-3 TRBV7-9 TRBD2 CASSFTRTSGDGTDTQYF
TRBJ2-7 TRBV7-2 NA CASSLGPSSSYEQYF
TRBJ2-7 TRBV28 NA CASTPTGATGSYEQYF
TRBJ2-1 TRBV28 TRBD1 CASSFDRVSYNEQFF
TRBJ1-1 TRBV11-2 NA CASSQRTEGTEAFF
TRBJ2-1 TRBV5-1 TRBD2 CASSLKLAGGPGSYNEQFF
TRBJ1-3 TRBV7-2 NA CASSLRGPSSGNTIYF
TRBJ1-1 TRBV3-1/TRBV3-2 NA CASSWGLFGEAFF
TRBJ2-5 TRBV12-3/TRBV12-4 NA CASSLAQKETQYF
TRBJ2-3 TRBV14 NA CASSPLLGAANTDTQYF
TRBJ1-2 TRBV21-1 NA CASSVKPRVMSRGVETNYGYTF
TRBJ2-2 TRBV12-3/TRBV12-4 NA CASIVGASGELFF
TRBJ2-5 TRBV7-9 NA CASSLPGYYQETQYF
TRBJ2-1 TRBV19 TRBD1 CASSMRGQLSYNEQFF
TRBJ2-7 TRBV6-5 TRBD2 CASSYSILAGHYEQYF
TRBJ2-3 TRBV7-3 TRBD2 CASKGREGPSTSTDTQYF
TRBJ1-4 TRBV24-1 NA CATSRARDEKLFF
TRBJ1-1 TRBV28 NA CASSLIFDTEAFF